The 17 T cell receptor beta chains listed next were all sequenced from one sample in a study of T cell changes during pregnancy in multiple sclerosis. TCRdb's copy holds only in-frame clones and misses some; the assay was immunoSEQ multiplex PCR. The sample gives about 21,000 clones, approximately 90% of which show up once; 0.6% to 0.85% is in the top ten. The material was CD4+ T cells from peripheral blood mononuclear cells, obtained in the third trimester of pregnancy. The receptors stem from a female donor with multiple sclerosis, enrolled in a pregnancy study.

V usage is TRBV11-1 and J usage is TRBJ1-2; 7 positions agree with TRBD1. The CDR3 extends over 13 amino acids. Per germline, CDR1 SGHAT and CDR2 FQDESV (reference sequence). Germline trimming cut 4 bases from V and 4 bases from J; bases unmatched to any gene: 3. The CDR3 is CASSWDSTYGYTF. The DNA of the CDR3 is TGTGCCAGCAGCTGGGACAGTACCTATGGCTACACCTTC.

The rearrangement uses TRBV20-1 and TRBJ2-7, with TRBD1 matching 9 bases. The length of the CDR3 is 11 residues. Looked up from germline, CDR1 is DFQATT and CDR2 is SNEGSKA (reference sequence). V lost 5 bases to trimming and J lost 7 bases; unmatched junction nucleotides: 3. CDR3 DNA sequence: TGCAGTGCTGGACAGGGGTGGGAGCAGTACTTC. This encodes CSAGQGWEQYF.

The CDR3 region has the DNA TGCGCCAGCAGCTTGGATCCTCCCCCGGGTGAAAAACTGTTTTTT. It yields the protein CASSLDPPPGEKLFF. The chain has TRBV5-1 and TRBJ1-4; D is ambiguous. V was pared by 0 bases and J by 7 bases, with 13 bases between. The CDR3 contains 15 residues. Germline V lookup: CDR1 SGHRS, CDR2 YFSETQ. The variable domain in full, completed from reference TRBV5-1 and TRBJ1-4, reads KAGVTQTPRYLIKTRGQQVTLSCSPISGHRSVSWYQQTPGQGLQFLFEYFSETQRNKGNFPGRFSGRQFSNSRSEMNVSTLELGDSALYLCASSLDPPPGEKLFFGSGTQLSVL.

This clone qualifies as medium-sized (0.01 to 0.1%). The CDR3 nucleotides read TGTGCCAGCAGCACTACAGGGGACAATGAGCAGTTCTTC. Protein: CASSTTGDNEQFF. This chain joins TRBV6-6 and TRBJ2-1, with TRBD1 matching 7 bases. The CDR3 covers 13 residues. With V trimmed by 6 bases and J by 5 bases, 4 bases remained unmatched. From germline, CDR1 is MNHNY and CDR2 SVGAGI (reference sequence).

This clone was seen a handful of times. V gene TRBV11-2 combines with J gene TRBJ2-3; D gene unclear. Trimming removed 5 bases from V and 1 base from J, with 19 bases in between. Germline V gene lookup returns CDR1 SGHAT and CDR2 FQNNGV. The CDR3 has 17 amino acids. DNA for the CDR3: TGTGCCAGCAGCCCCCGCCTGCTAGACCTACGCACAGATACGCAGTATTTT. Amino acids: CASSPRLLDLRTDTQYF. The full variable domain, completed using reference TRBV11-2 and TRBJ2-3, is EAGVAQSPRYKIIEKRQSVAFWCNPISGHATLYWYQQILGQGPKLLIQFQNNGVVDDSQLPKDRFSAERLKGVDSTLKIQPAKLEDSAVYLCASSPRLLDLRTDTQYFGPGTRLTVL.

This clone was counted a few times. The J gene is TRBJ1-2, the V gene TRBV5-1, with 10 positions matching TRBD1. V lost 4 bases, J lost 8 bases, and 8 bases stayed unmatched. This CDR3 comprises 14 residues. CDR1 is SGHRS and CDR2 is YFSETQ in the germline V gene. The DNA of the CDR3 is TGCGCCAGCAGCCCGTCGGGACAGGGGTCAGGCTACACCTTC. Protein: CASSPSGQGSGYTF.

J is TRBJ1-1 and V is TRBV5-1; a weak D match, TRBD1 (5 bases). This CDR3 spans 13 amino acids. Germline V gene lookup returns CDR1 SGHRS and CDR2 YFSETQ. V dropped 3 bases and J dropped 0 bases, with 6 bases sitting between them. CDR3 residues: CASSSGLNTEAFF. The CDR3 DNA reads as TGCGCCAGCAGCTCAGGGCTGAACACTGAAGCTTTCTTT.

In its sample, this clone was seen once. The CDR3 protein is CASSQDTRREGYGYTF. DNA of the CDR3: TGCGCCAGCAGCCAAGATACCCGACGGGAGGGCTATGGCTACACCTTC. This chain links TRBV4-3 with TRBJ1-2; the D is unclear. Germline-derived CDR1 and CDR2 are LGHNA and YSLEER. V was cut by 0 bases and J by 4 bases, with 15 bases left in between. This CDR3 has 16 residues.

This sequence joins TRBV6-1 and TRBJ1-6; possible D gene TRBD1, 6 bases. Germline V gene sequence: CDR1 MNHNS, CDR2 SASEGT. Trimming pared 1 base from V and 7 bases from J, leaving 23 bases between. CDR3 length: 19 residues. Here the CDR3 reads CASSEDYGGGGGMNSPLHF. In DNA form, the CDR3 reads TGTGCCAGCAGTGAAGATTATGGTGGGGGCGGCGGAATGAATTCACCCCTCCACTTT.

The chain is built from TRBV11-2 and TRBJ2-5; the D gene is possibly TRBD1 (6 bases). Trimming removed 5 bases at V and 1 base at J, with 14 bases between. Germline V gene data show CDR1 as SGHAT and CDR2 as FQNNGV. The CDR3 totals 15 residues. DNA for the CDR3: TGTGCCAGCAGCGCATCGGGACACCCCCAAGAGACCCAGTACTTC. Encoded protein: CASSASGHPQETQYF.

This chain links TRBV5-1 with TRBJ1-4; D might be TRBD1 (5 bases). Germline V gives CDR1 SGHRS, CDR2 YFSETQ. CDR3 length equals 14 residues. Trimming shortened V by 3 bases and J by 6 bases, and 12 bases separated the two germline ends. Here the CDR3 DNA reads TGCGCCAGCAGCTCGACGGGGGGTCATGAAAAACTGTTTTTT. Amino acid sequence: CASSSTGGHEKLFF.

V is TRBV25-1 and J is TRBJ2-7; TRBD1 agrees at 7 bases. CDR3 length equals 12 residues. Germline V CDR1 and CDR2: MGHDK, SYGVNS. Trimming removed 8 bases from V and 1 base from J; junction bases left unmatched: 2. CDR3 amino acids: CASAGGSYEQYF. CDR3 DNA: TGTGCCAGCGCAGGGGGTTCCTACGAGCAGTACTTC.

The rearrangement links TRBV11-3 to TRBJ2-2; 7 positions match TRBD1. The germline V gene encodes CDR1 SGHNT and CDR2 YENEEA. CDR3 size: 14 residues. Trimming cost V 5 bases and J 7 bases; bases outside gene matches: 7. The CDR3 loop reads CASSKTGVGGELFF. The CDR3 DNA follows: TGTGCCAGCAGCAAAACAGGGGTTGGCGGGGAGCTGTTTTTT. The full variable domain, its missing parts supplied by reference TRBV11-3 and TRBJ2-2, is EAGVVQSPRYKIIEKKQPVAFWCNPISGHNTLYWYLQNLGQGPELLIRYENEEAVDDSQLPKDRFSAERLKGVDSTLKIQPAELGDSAVYLCASSKTGVGGELFFGEGSRLTVL.

This clone has a single count. V is TRBV7-9 and J is TRBJ1-1; TRBD1 matches at 7 bases. V gave up 4 bases and J gave up 1 base; unmatched junction bases: 3. CDR1 is SEHNR, CDR2 FQNEAQ, per germline (reference sequence). This CDR3 spans 14 amino acids. The CDR3 loop is CASSSAGGNTEAFF. The CDR3 DNA reads TGTGCCAGCAGCTCGGCAGGGGGGAACACTGAAGCTTTCTTT.

The chain is built from TRBV10-2 and TRBJ1-2; no definite D call. The V end lost 7 bases, the J end lost 6 bases, and 15 bases lay between the germline ends. The CDR3 sequence is 13 residues long. In germline, CDR1 is WSHSY, CDR2 SAAADI. For the CDR3, the DNA is TGCGCCAGCAAAGCTTTTCGGGTGGATGGCTACACCTTC. Residues: CASKAFRVDGYTF.

CDR3 sequence (DNA): TGTGCCATCAGTGACAACCCCAGGGGGGAGCAGTTCTTC. Its translation: CAISDNPRGEQFF. V is TRBV10-3 and J is TRBJ2-1; 7 bases fit TRBD1. Trimming at V came to 3 bases and at J to 10 bases, leaving 6 bases not matched to a gene. Germline CDR1 ENHRY, CDR2 SYGVKD. The CDR3 has 13 residues.

The CDR3 DNA reads as TGCGCCAGCAGCTACGGACAGCCGGTCCAACGGGCTGAAGCTTTCTTT. Protein sequence: CASSYGQPVQRAEAFF. The V call is TRBV5-1, the J call TRBJ1-1; possibly TRBD1 for D (6 bases). Germline loops: CDR1 SGHRS, CDR2 YFSETQ. The CDR3 contains 16 residues. Trimming took 3 bases from V and 6 from J, leaving 21 bases between them.